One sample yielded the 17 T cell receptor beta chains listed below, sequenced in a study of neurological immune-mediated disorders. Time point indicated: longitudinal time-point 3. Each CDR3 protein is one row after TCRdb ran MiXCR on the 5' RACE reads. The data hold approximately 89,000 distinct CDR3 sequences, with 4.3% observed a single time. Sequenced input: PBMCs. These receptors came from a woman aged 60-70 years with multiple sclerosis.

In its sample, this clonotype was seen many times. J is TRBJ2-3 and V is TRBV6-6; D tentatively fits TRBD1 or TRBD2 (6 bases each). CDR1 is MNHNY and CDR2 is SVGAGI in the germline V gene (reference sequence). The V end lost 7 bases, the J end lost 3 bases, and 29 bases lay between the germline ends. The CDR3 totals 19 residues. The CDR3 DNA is TGTGCCAGCAAAGAAACAAGTGGAGGGGGTTTCGGTCTTACAGATACGCAGTATTTT. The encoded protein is CASKETSGGGFGLTDTQYF.

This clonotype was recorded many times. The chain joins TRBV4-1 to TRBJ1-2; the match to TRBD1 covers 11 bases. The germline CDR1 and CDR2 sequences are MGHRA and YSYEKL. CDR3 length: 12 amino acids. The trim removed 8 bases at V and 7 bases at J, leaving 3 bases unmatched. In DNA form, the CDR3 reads TGCGCCAGCGGACAGGGGGCTGTTGGCTACACCTTC. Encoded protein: CASGQGAVGYTF.

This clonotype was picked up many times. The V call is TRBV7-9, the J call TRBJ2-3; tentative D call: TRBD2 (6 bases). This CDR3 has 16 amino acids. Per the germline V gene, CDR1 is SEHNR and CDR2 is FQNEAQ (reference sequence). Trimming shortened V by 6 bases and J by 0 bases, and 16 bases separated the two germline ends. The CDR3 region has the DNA TGTGCCAGCAGTTGGGGGACTCCGACTAGCACAGATACGCAGTATTTT. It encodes CASSWGTPTSTDTQYF.

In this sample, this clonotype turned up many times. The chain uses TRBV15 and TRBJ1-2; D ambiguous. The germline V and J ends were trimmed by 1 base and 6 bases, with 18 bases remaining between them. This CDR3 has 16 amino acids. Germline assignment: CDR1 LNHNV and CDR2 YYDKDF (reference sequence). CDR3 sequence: CATSRGLREIANGYTF. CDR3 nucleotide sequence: TGTGCCACCAGCAGAGGCCTTCGGGAAATTGCGAATGGCTACACCTTC.

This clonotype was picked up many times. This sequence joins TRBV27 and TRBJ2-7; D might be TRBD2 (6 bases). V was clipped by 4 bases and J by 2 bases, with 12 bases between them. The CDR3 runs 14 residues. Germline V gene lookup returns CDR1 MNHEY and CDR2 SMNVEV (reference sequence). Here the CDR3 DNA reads TGTGCCAGCAGTTCACCGGGGAGGACCTACGAGCAGTACTTC. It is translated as CASSSPGRTYEQYF.

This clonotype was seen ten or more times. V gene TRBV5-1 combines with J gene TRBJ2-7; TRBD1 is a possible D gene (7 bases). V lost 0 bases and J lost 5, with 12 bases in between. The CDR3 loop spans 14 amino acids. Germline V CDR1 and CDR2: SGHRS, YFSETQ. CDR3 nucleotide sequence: TGCGCCAGCAGCTTGGACAGGGGAGGTCACGAGCAGTACTTC. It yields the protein CASSLDRGGHEQYF.

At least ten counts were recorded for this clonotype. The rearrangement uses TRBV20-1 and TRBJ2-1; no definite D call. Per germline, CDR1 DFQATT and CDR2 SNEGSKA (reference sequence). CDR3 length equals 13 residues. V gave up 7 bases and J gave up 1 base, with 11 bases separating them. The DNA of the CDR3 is TGCAGTGGCCGGACCTTATCCTACAATGAGCAGTTCTTC. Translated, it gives CSGRTLSYNEQFF.

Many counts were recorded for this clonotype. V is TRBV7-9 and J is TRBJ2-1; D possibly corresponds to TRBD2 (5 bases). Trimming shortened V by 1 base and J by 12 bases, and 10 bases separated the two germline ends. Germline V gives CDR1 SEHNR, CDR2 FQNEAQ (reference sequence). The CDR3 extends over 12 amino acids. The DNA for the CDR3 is TGTGCCAGCAGCTTAGAGGAGGTGTGGCAGTTCTTC. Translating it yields CASSLEEVWQFF.

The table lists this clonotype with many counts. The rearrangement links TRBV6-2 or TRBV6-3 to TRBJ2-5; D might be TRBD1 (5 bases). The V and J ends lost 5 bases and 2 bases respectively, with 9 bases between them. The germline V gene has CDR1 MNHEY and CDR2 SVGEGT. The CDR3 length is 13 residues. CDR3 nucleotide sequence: TGTGCCAGCAGTCGACAGTCTCAAGAGACCCAGTACTTC. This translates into CASSRQSQETQYF.

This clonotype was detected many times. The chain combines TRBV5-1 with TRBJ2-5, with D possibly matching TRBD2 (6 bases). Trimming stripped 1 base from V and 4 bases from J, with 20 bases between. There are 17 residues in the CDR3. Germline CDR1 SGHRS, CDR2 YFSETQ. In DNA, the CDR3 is TGCGCCAGCAGCTTGACTGGGACTCAAAGAGTCGGAGAGACCCAGTACTTC. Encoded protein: CASSLTGTQRVGETQYF.

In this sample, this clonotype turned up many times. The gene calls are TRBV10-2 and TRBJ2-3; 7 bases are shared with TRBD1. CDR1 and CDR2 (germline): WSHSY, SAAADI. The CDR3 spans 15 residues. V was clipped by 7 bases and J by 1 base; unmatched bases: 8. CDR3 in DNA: TGCGCCAGCATCGGTTGGGGGACAGGCACAGATACGCAGTATTTT. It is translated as CASIGWGTGTDTQYF.

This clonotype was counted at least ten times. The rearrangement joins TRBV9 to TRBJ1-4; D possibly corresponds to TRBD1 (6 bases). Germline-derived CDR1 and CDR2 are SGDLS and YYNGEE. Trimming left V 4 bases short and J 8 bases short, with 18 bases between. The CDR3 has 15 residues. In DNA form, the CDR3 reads TGTGCCAGCAGCACGAGACAGGCCCTCGGGGAAAAACTGTTTTTT. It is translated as CASSTRQALGEKLFF.

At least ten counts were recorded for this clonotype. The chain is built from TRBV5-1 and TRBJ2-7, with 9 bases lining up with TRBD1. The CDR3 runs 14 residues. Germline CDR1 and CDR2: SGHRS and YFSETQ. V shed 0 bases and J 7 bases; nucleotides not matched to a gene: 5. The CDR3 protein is CASSLVQGAHEQYF. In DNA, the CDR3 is TGCGCCAGCAGCTTGGTACAGGGGGCTCATGAGCAGTACTTC.

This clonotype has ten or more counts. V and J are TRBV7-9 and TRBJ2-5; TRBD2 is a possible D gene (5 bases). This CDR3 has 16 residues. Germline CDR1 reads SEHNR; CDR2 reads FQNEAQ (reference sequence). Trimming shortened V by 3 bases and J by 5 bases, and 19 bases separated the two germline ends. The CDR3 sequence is CASSFLGSRVGETQYF. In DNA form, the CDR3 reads TGTGCCAGCAGCTTTTTGGGCTCGCGGGTTGGGGAGACCCAGTACTTC.

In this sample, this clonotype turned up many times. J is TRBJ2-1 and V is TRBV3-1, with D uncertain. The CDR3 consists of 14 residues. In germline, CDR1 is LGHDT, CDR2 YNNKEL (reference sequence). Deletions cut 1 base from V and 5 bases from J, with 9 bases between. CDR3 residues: CASSQGGFHNEQFF. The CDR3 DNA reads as TGTGCCAGCAGCCAAGGGGGATTTCACAATGAGCAGTTCTTC.

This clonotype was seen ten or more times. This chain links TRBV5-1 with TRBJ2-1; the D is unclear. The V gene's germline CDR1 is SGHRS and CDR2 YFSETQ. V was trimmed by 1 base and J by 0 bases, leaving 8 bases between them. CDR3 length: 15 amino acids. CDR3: CASSLLSSSYNEQFF. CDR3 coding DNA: TGCGCCAGCAGCTTGTTGAGTAGCTCCTACAATGAGCAGTTCTTC.

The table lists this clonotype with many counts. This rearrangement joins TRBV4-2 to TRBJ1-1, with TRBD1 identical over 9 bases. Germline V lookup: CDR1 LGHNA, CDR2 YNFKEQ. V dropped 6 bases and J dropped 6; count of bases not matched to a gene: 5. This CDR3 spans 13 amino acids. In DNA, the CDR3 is TGTGCCAGCAGTTTCGACAGGGGGGCTGAAGCTTTCTTT. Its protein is CASSFDRGAEAFF.